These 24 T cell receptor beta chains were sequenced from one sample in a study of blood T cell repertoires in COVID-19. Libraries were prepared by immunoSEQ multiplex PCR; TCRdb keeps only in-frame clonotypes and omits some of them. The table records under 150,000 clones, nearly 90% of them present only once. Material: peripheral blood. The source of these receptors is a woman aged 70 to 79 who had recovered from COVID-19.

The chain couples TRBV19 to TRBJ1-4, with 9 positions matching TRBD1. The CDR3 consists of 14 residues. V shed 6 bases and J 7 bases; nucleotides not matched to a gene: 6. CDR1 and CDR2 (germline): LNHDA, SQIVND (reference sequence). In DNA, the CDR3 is TGTGCCAGTAGCCTACAGGGGGCCGGTGAAAAACTGTTTTTT. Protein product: CASSLQGAGEKLFF.

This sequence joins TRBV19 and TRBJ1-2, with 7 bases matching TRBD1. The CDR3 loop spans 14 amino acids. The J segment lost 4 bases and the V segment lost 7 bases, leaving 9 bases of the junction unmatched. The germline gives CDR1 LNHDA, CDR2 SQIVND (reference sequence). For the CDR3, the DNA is TGTGCCAGTACCTCCTTGGGGACAGTCTATGGCTACACCTTC. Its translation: CASTSLGTVYGYTF.

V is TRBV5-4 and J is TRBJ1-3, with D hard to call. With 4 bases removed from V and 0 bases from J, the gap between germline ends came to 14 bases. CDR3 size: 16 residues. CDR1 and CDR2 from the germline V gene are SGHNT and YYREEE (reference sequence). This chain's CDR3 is CASSGNPTGSGNTIYF. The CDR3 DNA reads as TGTGCCAGCAGCGGCAACCCGACGGGCTCTGGAAACACCATATATTTT.

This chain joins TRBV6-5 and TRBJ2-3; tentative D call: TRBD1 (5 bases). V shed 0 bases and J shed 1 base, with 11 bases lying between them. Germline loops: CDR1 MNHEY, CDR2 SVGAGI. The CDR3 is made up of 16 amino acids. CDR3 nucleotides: TGTGCCAGCAGTTACTCCTCGACAGCCCGCACAGATACGCAGTATTTT. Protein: CASSYSSTARTDTQYF.

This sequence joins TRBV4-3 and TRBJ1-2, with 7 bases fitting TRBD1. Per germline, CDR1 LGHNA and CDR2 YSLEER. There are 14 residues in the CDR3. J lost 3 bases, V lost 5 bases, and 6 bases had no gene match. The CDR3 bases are TGCGCCAGCAGCTACCTCGGGACAGACTATGGCTACACCTTC. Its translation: CASSYLGTDYGYTF.

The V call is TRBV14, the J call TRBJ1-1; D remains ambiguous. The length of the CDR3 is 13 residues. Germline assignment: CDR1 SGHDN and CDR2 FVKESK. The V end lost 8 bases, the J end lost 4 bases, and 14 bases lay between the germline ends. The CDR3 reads CASGRTLGTEAFF. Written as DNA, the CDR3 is TGTGCCAGCGGACGGACTCTAGGCACTGAAGCTTTCTTT.

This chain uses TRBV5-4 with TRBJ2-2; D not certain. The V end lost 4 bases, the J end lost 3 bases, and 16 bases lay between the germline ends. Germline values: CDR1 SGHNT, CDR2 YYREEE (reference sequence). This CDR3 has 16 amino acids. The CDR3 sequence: CASSNIPGLDTGELFF. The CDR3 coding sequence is TGTGCCAGCAGCAATATCCCCGGGTTAGACACCGGGGAGCTGTTTTTT.

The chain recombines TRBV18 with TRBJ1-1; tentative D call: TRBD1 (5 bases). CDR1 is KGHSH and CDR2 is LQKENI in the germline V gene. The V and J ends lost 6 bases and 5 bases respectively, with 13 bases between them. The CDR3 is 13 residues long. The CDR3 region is CASSHDRGTEAFF. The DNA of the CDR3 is TGTGCCAGCTCCCACGATCGGGGGACTGAAGCTTTCTTT.

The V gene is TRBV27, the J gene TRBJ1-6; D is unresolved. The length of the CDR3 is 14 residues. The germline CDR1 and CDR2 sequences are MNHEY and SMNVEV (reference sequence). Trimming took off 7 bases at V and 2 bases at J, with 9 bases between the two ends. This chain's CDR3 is CASTRGPYNSPLHF. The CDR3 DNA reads TGTGCCAGCACAAGAGGGCCCTATAATTCACCCCTCCACTTT.

CDR3 sequence reads: CASSLVRHQPQHF. The CDR3 DNA sequence: TGTGCCAGCAGCTTGGTCCGTCATCAGCCCCAGCATTTT. The genes are TRBV5-8 and TRBJ1-5; no clear D. V lost 0 bases to trimming and J lost 5 bases, with 6 bases between them. The CDR3 runs to 13 residues. Germline V gives CDR1 SGHTS, CDR2 YDEGEE.

CDR3 nucleotides: TGCAGTGCTAGCGACCCGGAGGAGCAGTACTTC. This translates into CSASDPEEQYF. J is TRBJ2-7 and V is TRBV20-1, with D unresolved. CDR1 and CDR2 (germline): DFQATT, SNEGSKA (reference sequence). The CDR3 consists of 11 residues. Trimming took off 3 bases at V and 7 bases at J, with 10 bases between the two ends.

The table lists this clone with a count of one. CDR3 amino acids: CSVDAPAVSGETQYF. CDR3 bases: TGCAGCGTTGATGCCCCGGCAGTTTCAGGAGAGACCCAGTACTTC. The V gene is TRBV29-1, the J gene TRBJ2-5; D is ambiguous. The V end lost 3 bases, the J end lost 4 bases, and 18 bases lay between the germline ends. CDR1 SQVTM and CDR2 ANQGSEA come from the germline V gene. This CDR3 is built from 15 residues.

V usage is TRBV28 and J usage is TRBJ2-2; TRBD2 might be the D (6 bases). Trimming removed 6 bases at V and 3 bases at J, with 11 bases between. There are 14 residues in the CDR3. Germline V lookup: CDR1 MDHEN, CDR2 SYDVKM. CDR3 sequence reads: CASRGRLYTGELFF. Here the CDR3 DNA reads TGTGCCAGCAGGGGGAGGCTTTACACCGGGGAGCTGTTTTTT.

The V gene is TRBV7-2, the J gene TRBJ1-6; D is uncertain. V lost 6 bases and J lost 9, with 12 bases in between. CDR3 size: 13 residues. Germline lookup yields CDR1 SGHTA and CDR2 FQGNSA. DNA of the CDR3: TGTGCCAGCAGAGGGCTGGGGAGTTCACCCCTCCACTTT. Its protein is CASRGLGSSPLHF.

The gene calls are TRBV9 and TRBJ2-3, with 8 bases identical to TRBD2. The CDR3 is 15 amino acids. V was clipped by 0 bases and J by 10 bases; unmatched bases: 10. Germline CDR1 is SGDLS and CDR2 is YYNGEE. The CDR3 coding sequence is TGTGCCAGCAGCGTAGACCCGGGACTAGACCAGCCGCAGTATTTT. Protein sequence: CASSVDPGLDQPQYF.

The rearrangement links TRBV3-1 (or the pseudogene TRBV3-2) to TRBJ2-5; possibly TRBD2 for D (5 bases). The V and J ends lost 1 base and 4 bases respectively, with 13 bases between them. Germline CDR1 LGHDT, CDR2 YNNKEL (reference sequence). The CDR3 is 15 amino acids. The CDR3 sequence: CASSQAGSVGETQYF. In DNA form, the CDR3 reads TGTGCCAGCAGCCAAGCGGGGTCGGTCGGAGAGACCCAGTACTTC.

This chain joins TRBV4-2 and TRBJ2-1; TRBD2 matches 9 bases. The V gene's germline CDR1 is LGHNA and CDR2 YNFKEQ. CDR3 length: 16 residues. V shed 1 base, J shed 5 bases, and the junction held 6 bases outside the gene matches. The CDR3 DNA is TGTGCCAGCAGCCAAGTTGAAGCGGGGGGCAACAATGAGCAGTTCTTC. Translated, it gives CASSQVEAGGNNEQFF.

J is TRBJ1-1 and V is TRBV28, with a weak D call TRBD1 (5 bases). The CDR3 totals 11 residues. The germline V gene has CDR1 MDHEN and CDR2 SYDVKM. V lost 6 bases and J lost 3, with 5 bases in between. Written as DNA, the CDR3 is TGTGCCAGCAGGGGGCACACTGAAGCTTTCTTT. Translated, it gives CASRGHTEAFF.

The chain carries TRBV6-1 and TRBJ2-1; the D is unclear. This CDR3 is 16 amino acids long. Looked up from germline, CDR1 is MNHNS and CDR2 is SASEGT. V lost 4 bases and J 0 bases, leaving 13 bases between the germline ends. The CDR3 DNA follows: TGTGCCAGCAGTGGTTACCGTCCGAGCTCCTACAATGAGCAGTTCTTC. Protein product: CASSGYRPSSYNEQFF.

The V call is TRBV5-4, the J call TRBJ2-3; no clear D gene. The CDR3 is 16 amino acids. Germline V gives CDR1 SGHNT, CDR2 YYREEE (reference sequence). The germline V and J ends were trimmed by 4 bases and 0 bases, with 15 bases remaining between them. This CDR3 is CASSPMITTSTDTQYF. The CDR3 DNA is TGTGCCAGCAGCCCCATGATAACGACAAGCACAGATACGCAGTATTTT.

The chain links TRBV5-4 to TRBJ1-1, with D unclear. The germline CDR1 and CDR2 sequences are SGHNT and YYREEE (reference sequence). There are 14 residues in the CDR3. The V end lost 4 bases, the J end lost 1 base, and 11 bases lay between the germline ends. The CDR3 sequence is CASSMPGRNTEAFF. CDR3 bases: TGTGCCAGCAGCATGCCAGGCCGGAACACTGAAGCTTTCTTT.

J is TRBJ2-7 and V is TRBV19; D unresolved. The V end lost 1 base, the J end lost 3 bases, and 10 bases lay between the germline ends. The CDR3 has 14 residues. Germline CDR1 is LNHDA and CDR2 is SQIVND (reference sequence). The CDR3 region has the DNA TGTGCCAGTAGTATAGGCGGCAGCAGCTACGAGCAGTACTTC. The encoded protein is CASSIGGSSYEQYF.

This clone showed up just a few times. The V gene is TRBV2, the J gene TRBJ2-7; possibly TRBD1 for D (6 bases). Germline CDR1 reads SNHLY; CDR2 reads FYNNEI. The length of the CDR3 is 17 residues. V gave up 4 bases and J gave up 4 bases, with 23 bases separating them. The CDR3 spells CASSVAGDGPLGYEQYF. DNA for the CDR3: TGTGCCAGCAGTGTGGCAGGGGACGGTCCCCTCGGGTACGAGCAGTACTTC.

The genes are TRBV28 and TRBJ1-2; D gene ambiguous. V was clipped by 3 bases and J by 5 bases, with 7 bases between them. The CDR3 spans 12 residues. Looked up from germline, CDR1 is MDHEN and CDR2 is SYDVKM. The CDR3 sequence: CASSLPRYGYTF. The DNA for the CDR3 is TGTGCCAGCAGTTTGCCCCGGTATGGCTACACCTTC.